This TCR beta chain was captured by sequencing in a study of blood T cells in healthy people across ages. For the study at large: Roughly one uniquely barcoded beta molecule per two T cells was captured. Study outcomes and limitations: CMV status of donors was unknown, possibly confounding expanded clonotype changes. In older individuals, TCR beta diversity per million T cells was lower, falling roughly linearly with age.

Turning to this clonotype: Its antigen is unknown. This may be a read error, as it is one base from a much larger clone.

This CDR3 is built from 14 residues. CDR1 is DFQATT and CDR2 is SNEGSKA in the germline V gene (reference sequence). The second PCR ran roughly 6 to 12 cycles with a sample-barcoded 5' primer and J-beta primers. Each CDR3 protein gets one entry after TCRdb re-called the 5' RACE reads with MiXCR. Here the sample spans about 640,000 distinct CDR3 sequences, roughly 30% being singletons. This TCR came from a woman older than 75 in good health. The sample comprised blood. The chain links TRBV20-1 to TRBJ2-3; 7 bases are shared with TRBD2. CDR3 residues: CSASPAGNTGTQYF. The CDR3 region has the DNA TGCAGTGCGAGTCCAGCGGGAAACACAGGTACGCAGTATTTT.